Included here is one TCR beta chain sequence, with context. Its antigen is currently unknown. CDR1 PRHDT and CDR2 FYEKMQ come from the germline V gene (reference sequence). This CDR3 is built from 16 residues. With UMI labels, 5' RACE was used to prepare the TRB cDNA libraries. TCRdb reanalyzed the 5' RACE reads, giving one entry per CDR3 protein sequence and no DNA. The sample has about 98,000 distinct CDR3 sequences. This entry comes from a study of CXCR3-negative and CXCR3-positive naive CD8 T cells. Study observations and caveats: Comparison of naive cells showed more hydrophobic TRB CDR3s in CXCR3-positive than in CXCR3-negative naive cells. Relative to memory CD8+ cells, whose diversity was much lower, both naive subsets had comparably high diversity.

The source of this sequence is a human donor in good health. Some clones in this sample may be carry-over from other donors' samples. Material for sequencing was naive CXCR3+ CD8+ T cells from blood. This sample's subset: CD45RO-CCR7+CD27+CD95- naive CD8+ T cells expressing CXCR3 (TNR3+). This chain uses TRBV13 with TRBJ1-2; TCRdb's assignment of TRBD1 cannot be checked, as there is no DNA. The CDR3 sequence: CASSSIRETSPYGYTF.